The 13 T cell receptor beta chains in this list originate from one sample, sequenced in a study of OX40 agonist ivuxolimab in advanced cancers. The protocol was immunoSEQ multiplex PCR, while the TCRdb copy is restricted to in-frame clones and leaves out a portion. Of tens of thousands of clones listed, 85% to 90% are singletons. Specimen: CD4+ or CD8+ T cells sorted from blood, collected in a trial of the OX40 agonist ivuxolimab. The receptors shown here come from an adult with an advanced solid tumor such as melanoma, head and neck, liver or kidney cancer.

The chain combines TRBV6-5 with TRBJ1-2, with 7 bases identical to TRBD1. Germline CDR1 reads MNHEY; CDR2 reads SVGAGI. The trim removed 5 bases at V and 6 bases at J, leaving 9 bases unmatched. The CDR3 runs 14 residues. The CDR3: CASSKYRGTDGYTF. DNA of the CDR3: TGTGCCAGCAGTAAGTACAGGGGAACTGATGGCTACACCTTC.

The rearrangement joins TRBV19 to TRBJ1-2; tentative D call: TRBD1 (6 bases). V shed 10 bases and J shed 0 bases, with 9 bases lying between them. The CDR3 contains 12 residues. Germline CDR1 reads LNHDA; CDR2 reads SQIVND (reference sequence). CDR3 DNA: TGTGCCACCAGGACAGCTAACTATGGCTACACCTTC. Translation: CATRTANYGYTF.

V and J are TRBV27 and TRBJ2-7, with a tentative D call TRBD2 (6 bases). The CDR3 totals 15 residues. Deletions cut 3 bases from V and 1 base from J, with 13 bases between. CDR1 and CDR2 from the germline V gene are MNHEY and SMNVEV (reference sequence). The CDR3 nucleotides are TGTGCCAGCAGTTTGTACACCGGGACTTCCTACGAGCAGTACTTC. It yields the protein CASSLYTGTSYEQYF.

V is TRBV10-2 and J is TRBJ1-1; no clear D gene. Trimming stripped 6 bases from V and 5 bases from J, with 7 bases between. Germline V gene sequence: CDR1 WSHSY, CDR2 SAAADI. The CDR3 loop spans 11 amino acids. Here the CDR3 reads CASREGTEAFF. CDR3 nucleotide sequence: TGCGCCAGCAGAGAGGGTACTGAAGCTTTCTTT.

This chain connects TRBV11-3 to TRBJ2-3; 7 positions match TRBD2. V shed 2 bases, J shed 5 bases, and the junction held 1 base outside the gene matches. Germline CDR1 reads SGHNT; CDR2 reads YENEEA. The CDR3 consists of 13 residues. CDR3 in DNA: TGTGCCAGCAGCTTACGGGGGGTAGATACGCAGTATTTT. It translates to CASSLRGVDTQYF. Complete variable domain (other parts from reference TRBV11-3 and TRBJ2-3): EAGVVQSPRYKIIEKKQPVAFWCNPISGHNTLYWYLQNLGQGPELLIRYENEEAVDDSQLPKDRFSAERLKGVDSTLKIQPAELGDSAVYLCASSLRGVDTQYFGPGTRLTVL.

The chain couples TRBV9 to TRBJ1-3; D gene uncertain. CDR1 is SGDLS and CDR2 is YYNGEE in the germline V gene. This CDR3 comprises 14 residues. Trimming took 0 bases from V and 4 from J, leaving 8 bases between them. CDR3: CASSVAGGGNTIYF. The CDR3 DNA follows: TGTGCCAGCAGCGTAGCCGGTGGGGGAAACACCATATATTTT.

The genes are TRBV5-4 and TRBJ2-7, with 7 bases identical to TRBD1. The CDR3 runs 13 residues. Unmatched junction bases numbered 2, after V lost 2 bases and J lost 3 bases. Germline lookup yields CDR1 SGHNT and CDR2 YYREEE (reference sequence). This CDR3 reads CASSFGTDYEQYF. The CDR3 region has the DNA TGTGCCAGCAGCTTCGGGACAGACTACGAGCAGTACTTC.

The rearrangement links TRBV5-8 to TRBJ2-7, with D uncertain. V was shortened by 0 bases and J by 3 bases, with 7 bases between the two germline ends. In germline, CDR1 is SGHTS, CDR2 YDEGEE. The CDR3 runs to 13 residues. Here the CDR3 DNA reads TGTGCCAGCAGCTTGGCCCCCCTCTACGAGCAGTACTTC. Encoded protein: CASSLAPLYEQYF.

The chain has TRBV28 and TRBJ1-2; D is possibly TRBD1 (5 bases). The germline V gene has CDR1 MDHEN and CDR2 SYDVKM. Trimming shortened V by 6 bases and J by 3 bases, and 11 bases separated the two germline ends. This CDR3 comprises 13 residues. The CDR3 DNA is TGTGCCAGCAGGGTAGGGGTTGACTATGGCTACACCTTC. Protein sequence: CASRVGVDYGYTF.

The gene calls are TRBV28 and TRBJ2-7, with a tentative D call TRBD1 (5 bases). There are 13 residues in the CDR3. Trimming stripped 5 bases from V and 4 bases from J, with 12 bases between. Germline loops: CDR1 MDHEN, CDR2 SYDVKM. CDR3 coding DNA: TGTGCCAGCAGTGTAACCCAGGGTTACGAGCAGTACTTC. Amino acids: CASSVTQGYEQYF.

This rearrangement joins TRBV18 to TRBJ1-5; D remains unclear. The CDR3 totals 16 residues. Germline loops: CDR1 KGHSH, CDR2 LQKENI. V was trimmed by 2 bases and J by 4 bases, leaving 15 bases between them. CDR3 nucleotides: TGTGCCAGCTCACCAATGGCAGCGGGAGGGAATCAGCCCCAGCATTTT. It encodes CASSPMAAGGNQPQHF.

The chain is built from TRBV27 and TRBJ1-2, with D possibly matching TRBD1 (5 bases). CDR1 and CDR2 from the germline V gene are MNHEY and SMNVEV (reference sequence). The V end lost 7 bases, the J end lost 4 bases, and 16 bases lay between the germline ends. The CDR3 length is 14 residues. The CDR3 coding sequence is TGTGCCAGCACCTCGTGGGGCGAGACCTATGGCTACACCTTC. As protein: CASTSWGETYGYTF.

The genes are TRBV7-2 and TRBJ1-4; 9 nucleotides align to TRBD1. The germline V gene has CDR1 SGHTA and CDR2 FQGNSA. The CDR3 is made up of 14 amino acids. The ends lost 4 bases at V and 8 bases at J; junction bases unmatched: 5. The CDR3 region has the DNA TGTGCCAGCAGCTCGTGGGACAGGGACGAAAAACTGTTTTTT. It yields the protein CASSSWDRDEKLFF.